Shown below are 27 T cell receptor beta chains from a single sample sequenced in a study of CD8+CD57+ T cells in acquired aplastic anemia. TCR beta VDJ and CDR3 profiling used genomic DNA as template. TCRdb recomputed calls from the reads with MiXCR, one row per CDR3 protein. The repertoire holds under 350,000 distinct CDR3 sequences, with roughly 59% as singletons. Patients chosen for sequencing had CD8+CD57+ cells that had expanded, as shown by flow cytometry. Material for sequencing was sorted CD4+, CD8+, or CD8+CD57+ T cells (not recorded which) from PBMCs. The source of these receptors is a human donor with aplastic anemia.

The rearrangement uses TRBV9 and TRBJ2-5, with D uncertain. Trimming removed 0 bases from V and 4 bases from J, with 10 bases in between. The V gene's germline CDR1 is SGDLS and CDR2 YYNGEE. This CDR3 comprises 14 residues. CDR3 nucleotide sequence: TGTGCCAGCAGCGTAGGGCTCGGACCAGAGACCCAGTACTTC. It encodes CASSVGLGPETQYF.

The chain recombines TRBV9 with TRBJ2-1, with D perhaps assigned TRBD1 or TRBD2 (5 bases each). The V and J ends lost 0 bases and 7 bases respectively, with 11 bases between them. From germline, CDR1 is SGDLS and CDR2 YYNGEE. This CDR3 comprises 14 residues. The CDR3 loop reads CASSVVVGANEQFF. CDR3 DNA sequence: TGTGCCAGCAGCGTAGTGGTCGGGGCTAATGAGCAGTTCTTC.

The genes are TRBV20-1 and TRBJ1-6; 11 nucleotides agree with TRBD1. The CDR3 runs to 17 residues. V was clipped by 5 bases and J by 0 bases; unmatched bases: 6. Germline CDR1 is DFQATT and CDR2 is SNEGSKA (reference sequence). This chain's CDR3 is CSAQGQGVSSYNSPLHF. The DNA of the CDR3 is TGCAGTGCTCAGGGACAGGGGGTGAGCTCCTATAATTCACCCCTCCACTTT.

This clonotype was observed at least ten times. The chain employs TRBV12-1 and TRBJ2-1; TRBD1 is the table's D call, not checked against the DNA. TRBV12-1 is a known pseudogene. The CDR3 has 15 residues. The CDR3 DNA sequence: TGTGCCAGCAGCCCACACGCCGGGACAAAGGATGAGCAGTTCTTC. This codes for CASSPHAGTKDEQFF.

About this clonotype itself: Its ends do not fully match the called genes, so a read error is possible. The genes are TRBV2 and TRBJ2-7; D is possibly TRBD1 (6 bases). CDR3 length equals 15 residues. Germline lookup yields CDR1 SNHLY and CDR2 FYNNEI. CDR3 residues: CASSHGTRGAYEQYF. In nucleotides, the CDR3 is TGCGCCAGCAGCCACGGGACCAGGGGCGCCTACGAGCAGTACTTC.

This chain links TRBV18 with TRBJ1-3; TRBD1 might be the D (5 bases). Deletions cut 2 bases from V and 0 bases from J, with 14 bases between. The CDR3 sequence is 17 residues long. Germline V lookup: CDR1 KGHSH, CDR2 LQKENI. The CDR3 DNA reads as TGTGCCAGCTCACCATTAAGTCCGGGGGGCTCTGGAAACACCATATATTTT. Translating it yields CASSPLSPGGSGNTIYF.

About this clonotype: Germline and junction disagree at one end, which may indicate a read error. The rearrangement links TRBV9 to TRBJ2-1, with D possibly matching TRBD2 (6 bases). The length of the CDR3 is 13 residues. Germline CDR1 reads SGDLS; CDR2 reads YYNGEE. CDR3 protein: CASSSSSAGEQLF. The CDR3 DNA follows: TGTGCCAGCAGCTCGTCTAGCGCTGGTGAGCAGCTCTTC.

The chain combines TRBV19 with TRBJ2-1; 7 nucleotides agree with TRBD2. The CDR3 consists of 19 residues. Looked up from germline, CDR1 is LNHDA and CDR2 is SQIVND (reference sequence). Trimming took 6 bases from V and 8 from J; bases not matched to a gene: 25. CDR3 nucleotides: TGTGCCAGTAGGGGGCCGGCGGGCAGGGAGGGCATTTACGTGGATGAGCAGTTCTTC. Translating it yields CASRGPAGREGIYVDEQFF.

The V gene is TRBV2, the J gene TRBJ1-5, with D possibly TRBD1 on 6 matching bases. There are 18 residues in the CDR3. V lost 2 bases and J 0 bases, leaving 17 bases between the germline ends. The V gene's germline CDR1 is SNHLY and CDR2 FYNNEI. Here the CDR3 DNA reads TGTGCCAGCAGTGAACGGGAAGGGGGGCCGTATAGCAATCAGCCCCAGCATTTT. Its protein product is CASSEREGGPYSNQPQHF.

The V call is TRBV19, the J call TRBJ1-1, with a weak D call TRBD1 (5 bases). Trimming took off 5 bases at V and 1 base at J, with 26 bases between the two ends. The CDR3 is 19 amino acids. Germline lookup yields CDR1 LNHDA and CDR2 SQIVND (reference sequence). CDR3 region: CASSPGVVMAGQPNTEAFF. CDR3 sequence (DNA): TGTGCCAGTAGTCCTGGTGTTGTTATGGCAGGGCAGCCGAACACTGAAGCTTTCTTT.

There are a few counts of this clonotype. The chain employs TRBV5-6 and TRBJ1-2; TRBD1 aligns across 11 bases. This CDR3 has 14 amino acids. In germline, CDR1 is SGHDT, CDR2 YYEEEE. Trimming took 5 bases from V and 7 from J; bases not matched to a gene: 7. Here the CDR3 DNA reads TGTGCCAGCAGGATAGGGACAGGGGGTAGTGGCTACACCTTC. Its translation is CASRIGTGGSGYTF.

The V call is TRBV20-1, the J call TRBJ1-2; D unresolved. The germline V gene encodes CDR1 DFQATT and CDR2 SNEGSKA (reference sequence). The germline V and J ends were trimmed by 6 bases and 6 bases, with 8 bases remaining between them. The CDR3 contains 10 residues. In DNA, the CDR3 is TGCAGTGCGGGAAGGGATGGCTACACCTTC. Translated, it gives CSAGRDGYTF.

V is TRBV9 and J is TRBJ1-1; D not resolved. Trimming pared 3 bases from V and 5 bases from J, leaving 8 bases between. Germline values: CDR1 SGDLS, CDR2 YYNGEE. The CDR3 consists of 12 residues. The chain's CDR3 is CASSGDYTEAFF. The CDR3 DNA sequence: TGTGCCAGCAGCGGAGATTATACTGAAGCTTTCTTT.

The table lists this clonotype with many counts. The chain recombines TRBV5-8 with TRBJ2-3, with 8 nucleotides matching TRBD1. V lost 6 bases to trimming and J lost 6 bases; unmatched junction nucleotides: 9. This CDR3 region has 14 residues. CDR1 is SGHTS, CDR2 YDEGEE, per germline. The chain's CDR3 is CASTFRGHEDTQYF. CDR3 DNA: TGTGCCAGCACCTTCAGGGGGCACGAGGATACGCAGTATTTT.

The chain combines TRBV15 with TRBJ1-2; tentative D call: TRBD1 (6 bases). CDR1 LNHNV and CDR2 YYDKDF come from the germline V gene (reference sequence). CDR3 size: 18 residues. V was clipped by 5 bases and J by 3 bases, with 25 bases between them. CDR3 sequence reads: CATSPPGRDSQGYYGYTF. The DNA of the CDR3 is TGTGCCACCAGCCCTCCCGGACGGGACTCCCAGGGGTACTATGGCTACACCTTC.

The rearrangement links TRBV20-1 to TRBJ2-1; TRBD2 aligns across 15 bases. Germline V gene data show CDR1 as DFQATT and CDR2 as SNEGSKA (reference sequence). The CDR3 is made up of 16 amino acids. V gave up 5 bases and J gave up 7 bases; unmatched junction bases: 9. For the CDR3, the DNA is TGCAGTGCTTTAAGTCCCGGGACTAGCGGGGGGAATGAGCAGTTCTTC. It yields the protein CSALSPGTSGGNEQFF.

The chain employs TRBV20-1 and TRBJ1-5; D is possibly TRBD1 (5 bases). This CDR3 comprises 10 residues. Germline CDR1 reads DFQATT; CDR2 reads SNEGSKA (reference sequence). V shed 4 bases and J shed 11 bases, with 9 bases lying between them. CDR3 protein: CSATGLAQHF. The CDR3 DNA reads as TGCAGTGCTACAGGGTTGGCCCAGCATTTT.

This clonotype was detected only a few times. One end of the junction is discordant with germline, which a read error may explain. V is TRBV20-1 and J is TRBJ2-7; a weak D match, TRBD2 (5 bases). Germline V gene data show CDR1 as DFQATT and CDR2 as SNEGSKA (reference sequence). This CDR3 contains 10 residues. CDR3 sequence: CSAPDYGQYF. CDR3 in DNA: TGCAGTGCTCCCGACTACGGGCAGTACTTC.

The CDR3 DNA reads TGTGCCAGCAGCGGCGGTGAGCCCTCCTACGAGCAGTACTTC. This gives the protein CASSGGEPSYEQYF. This rearrangement joins TRBV9 to TRBJ2-7; D is undetermined. The CDR3 is 14 amino acids. Germline V gene data show CDR1 as SGDLS and CDR2 as YYNGEE. Trimming cost V 3 bases and J 0 bases, with 10 bases left between them.

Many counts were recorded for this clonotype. The CDR3 nucleotides are TGTGCCAGCAGCCAAGGTAGAAGGGCTTCGAGGATAGATACGCAGTATTTT. Translated, it gives CASSQGRRASRIDTQYF. This sequence joins TRBV14 and TRBJ2-3; no clear D gene. The ends were cut back, 1 base at V and 5 bases at J, with 19 bases in the middle. This CDR3 contains 17 residues. The germline V gene encodes CDR1 SGHDN and CDR2 FVKESK.

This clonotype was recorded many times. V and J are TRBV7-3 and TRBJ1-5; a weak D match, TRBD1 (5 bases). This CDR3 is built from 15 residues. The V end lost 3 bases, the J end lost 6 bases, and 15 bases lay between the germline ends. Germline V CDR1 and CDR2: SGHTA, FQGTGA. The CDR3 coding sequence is TGTGCCAGCAGCTTCAGGACCGGGGGAGGTCAGCCCCAGCATTTT. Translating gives CASSFRTGGGQPQHF.

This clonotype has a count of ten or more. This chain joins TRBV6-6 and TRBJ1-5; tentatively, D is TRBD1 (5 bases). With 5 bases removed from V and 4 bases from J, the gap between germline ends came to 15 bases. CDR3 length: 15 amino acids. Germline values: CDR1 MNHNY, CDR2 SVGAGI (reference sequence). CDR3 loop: CASSTIRVLNQPQHF. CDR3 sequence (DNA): TGTGCCAGCAGTACCATCAGGGTACTGAATCAGCCCCAGCATTTT.

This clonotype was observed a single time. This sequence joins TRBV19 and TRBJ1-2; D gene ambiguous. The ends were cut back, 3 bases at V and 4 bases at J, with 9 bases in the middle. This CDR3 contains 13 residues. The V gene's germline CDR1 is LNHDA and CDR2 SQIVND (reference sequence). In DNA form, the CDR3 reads TGTGCCAGTAGTATTCGGGAAGCCTATGGCTACACCTTC. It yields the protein CASSIREAYGYTF.

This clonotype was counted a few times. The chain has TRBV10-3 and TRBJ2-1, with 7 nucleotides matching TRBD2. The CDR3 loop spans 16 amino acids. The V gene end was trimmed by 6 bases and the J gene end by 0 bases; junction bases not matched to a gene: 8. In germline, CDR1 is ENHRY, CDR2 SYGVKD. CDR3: CAIRGGGLSSYNEQFF. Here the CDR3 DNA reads TGTGCCATCAGGGGGGGGGGACTAAGCTCCTACAATGAGCAGTTCTTC.

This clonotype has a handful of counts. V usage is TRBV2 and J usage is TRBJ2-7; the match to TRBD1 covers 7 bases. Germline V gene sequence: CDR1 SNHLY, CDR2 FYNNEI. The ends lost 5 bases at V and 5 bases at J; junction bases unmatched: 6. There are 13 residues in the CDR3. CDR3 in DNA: TGTGCCAGCAGTAAGGAACAGGGGAACGAGCAGTACTTC. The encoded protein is CASSKEQGNEQYF.

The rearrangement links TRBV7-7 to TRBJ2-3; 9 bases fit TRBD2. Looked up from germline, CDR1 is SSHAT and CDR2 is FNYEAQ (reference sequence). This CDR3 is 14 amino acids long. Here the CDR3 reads CASSAGGRSDTQYF. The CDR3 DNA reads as TGTGCTTCTTCAGCGGGGGGCCGATCAGATACGCAGTATTTT. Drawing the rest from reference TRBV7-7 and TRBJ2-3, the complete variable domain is GAGVSQSPRYKVTKRGQDVTLRCDPISSHATLYWYQQALGQGPEFLTYFNYEAQPDKSGLPSDRFSAERPEGSISTLTIQRTEQRDSAMYRCASSAGGRSDTQYFGPGTRLTVL.

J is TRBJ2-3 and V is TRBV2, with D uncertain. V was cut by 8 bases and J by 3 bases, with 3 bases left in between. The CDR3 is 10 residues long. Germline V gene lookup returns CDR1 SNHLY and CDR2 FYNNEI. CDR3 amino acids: CASFTDTQYF. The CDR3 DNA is TGTGCCAGCTTTACAGATACGCAGTATTTT.